Included here is one T cell receptor beta chain sequence, with context. The antigen remains unidentified. This entry belongs to a study of monozygotic twins with inflammatory bowel disease. Study results and caveats: IBD patients had lower TCRbeta diversity (inverse Simpson) than healthy co-twins. Added variability in patient repertoires may stem from differing immunosuppressive treatments.

This CDR3 spans 14 amino acids. Germline CDR1 and CDR2: MNHEY and SVGEGT. Two nested PCRs, run for approximately 17 and 9 cycles, were applied to TCRalpha and TCRbeta cDNA. TCRdb reanalyzed the 5' RACE reads, giving one entry per CDR3 protein sequence and no DNA. The table for this sample gives a few hundred thousand distinct CDR3 sequences. The rearrangement uses TRBV6-2 or TRBV6-3 and TRBJ2-1; the TRBD1 assignment by TCRdb is unverifiable without DNA. The sequenced material came from blood. The receptor was isolated from a human donor with ulcerative colitis or Crohn's disease, or a healthy co-twin of an affected twin (not recorded which). The CDR3 loop reads CASSVLGAYNEQFF.